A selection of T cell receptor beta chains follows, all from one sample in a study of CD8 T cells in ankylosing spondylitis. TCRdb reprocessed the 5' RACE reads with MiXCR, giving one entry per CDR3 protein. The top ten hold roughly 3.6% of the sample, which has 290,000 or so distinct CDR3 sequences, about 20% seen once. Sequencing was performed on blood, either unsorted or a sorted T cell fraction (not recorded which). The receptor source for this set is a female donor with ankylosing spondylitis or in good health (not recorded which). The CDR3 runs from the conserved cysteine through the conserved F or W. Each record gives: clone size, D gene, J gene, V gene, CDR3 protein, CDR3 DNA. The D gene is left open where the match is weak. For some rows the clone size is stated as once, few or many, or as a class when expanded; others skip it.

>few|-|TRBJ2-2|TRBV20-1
CSATGLLNTGELFF
TGCAGTGCTACGGGACTCCTAAACACCGGGGAGCTGTTTTTT
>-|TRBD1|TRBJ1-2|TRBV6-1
CATYAGGVYGYTF
TGTGCCACCTACGCAGGGGGCGTCTATGGCTACACCTTC
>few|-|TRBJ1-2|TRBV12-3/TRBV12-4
CASSFEGRGYTF
TGTGCCAGCAGTTTCGAAGGGCGTGGCTACACCTTC
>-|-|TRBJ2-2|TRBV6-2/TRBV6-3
CASSKRAIRPGELFF
TGTGCCAGCAGTAAGAGAGCGATCCGCCCCGGGGAGCTGTTTTTT
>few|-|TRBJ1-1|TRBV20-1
CSARDLIRGNTEAFF
TGCAGTGCTAGAGATCTTATAAGGGGGAACACTGAAGCTTTCTTT
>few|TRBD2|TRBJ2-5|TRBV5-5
CASSLGLAGVGETQYF
TGTGCCAGCTCCCTGGGACTAGCGGGAGTTGGCGAGACCCAGTACTTC
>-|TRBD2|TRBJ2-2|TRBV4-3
CASSQVGGGAGELFF
TGCGCCAGCAGCCAAGTGGGGGGGGGAGCCGGGGAGCTGTTTTTT
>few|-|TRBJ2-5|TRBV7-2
CASSPPAGTQYF
TGTGCCAGCAGCCCCCCAGCGGGGACCCAGTACTTC
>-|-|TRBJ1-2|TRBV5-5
CASSLGGVGYGYTF
TGTGCCAGCAGCTTGGGGGGCGTGGGCTATGGCTACACCTTC
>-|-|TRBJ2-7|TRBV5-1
CASSFVGSEQYEQYF
TGCGCCAGCAGCTTTGTAGGTAGCGAGCAGTACGAGCAGTACTTC
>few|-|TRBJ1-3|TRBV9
CASSVEGEGNTIYF
TGTGCCAGCAGCGTAGAAGGGGAAGGAAACACCATATATTTT
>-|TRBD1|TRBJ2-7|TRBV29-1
CSVGGRQGVDEQYF
TGCAGCGTCGGAGGTCGACAGGGGGTCGACGAGCAGTACTTC
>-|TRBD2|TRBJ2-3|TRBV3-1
CASKREQGTDTQYF
TGTGCCAGCAAGCGGGAGCAGGGCACAGATACGCAGTATTTT
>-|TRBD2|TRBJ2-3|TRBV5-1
CASSSKLAGSTDTQYF
TGCGCCAGCAGCAGTAAACTAGCGGGAAGTACAGATACGCAGTATTTT
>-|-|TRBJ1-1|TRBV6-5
CASSSSFGAGAFF
TGTGCCAGCAGTTCCTCTTTTGGGGCTGGGGCTTTCTTT
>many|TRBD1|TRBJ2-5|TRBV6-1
CAIGTGEQETQYF
TGTGCCATCGGGACAGGGGAACAAGAGACCCAGTACTTC
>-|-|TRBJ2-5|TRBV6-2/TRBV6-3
CAISGQLMGTQYF
TGTGCCATCTCCGGGCAGCTAATGGGGACCCAGTACTTC
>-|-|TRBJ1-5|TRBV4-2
CASSKGEDSNQPQHF
TGTGCCAGCAGCAAAGGGGAAGATAGCAATCAGCCCCAGCATTTT
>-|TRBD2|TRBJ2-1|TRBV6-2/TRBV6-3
CASSYSLAGEGNEQFF
TGTGCCAGCAGTTACTCACTAGCGGGAGAGGGTAATGAGCAGTTCTTC
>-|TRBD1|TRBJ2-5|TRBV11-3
CASSFLTGGETQYF
TGTGCCAGCAGTTTCCTGACAGGGGGAGAGACCCAGTACTTC
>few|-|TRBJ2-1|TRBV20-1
CSARDRSSFGEQFF
TGCAGTGCTAGAGATCGTTCTAGCTTTGGGGAGCAGTTCTTC
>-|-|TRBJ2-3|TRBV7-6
CASSLSPVDTQYF
TGTGCCAGCAGCTTATCCCCTGTAGATACGCAGTATTTT
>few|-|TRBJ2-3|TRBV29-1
CSARDAGGTDTQYF
TGCAGCGCCCGGGATGCCGGGGGCACAGATACGCAGTATTTT
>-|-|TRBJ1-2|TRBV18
CASSPQDLGGGYTF
TGTGCCAGCTCACCACAAGACCTTGGGGGAGGCTACACCTTC
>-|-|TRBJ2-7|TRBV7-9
CASSSGAGSSYEQYF
TGTGCCAGCAGCTCGGGGGCGGGGTCCTCCTACGAGCAGTACTTC
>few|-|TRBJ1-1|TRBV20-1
CSARVQVETEAFF
TGCAGTGCTAGGGTCCAGGTTGAGACTGAAGCTTTCTTT
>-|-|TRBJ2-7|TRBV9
CASSGTGSLIEQYF
TGTGCCAGCAGCGGAACGGGCTCCTTAATCGAGCAGTACTTC
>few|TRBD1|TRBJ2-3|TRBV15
CATSGDRPRPTDTQYF
TGTGCCACCAGCGGGGACAGGCCGAGACCGACAGATACGCAGTATTTT
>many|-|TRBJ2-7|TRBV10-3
CAIGDKSIEQYF
TGTGCCATCGGGGACAAGAGTATCGAGCAGTACTTC
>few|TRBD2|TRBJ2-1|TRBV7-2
CASLGTSVYNEQFF
TGTGCCTCCTTGGGGACTAGCGTTTACAATGAGCAGTTCTTC
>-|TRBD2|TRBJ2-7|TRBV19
CASRPPTGGPYEQYF
TGCGCCAGTAGACCTCCAACGGGAGGGCCATACGAGCAGTACTTC
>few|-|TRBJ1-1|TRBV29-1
CSVEDFVRGKAFF
TGCAGCGTTGAAGATTTCGTTCGGGGGAAGGCTTTCTTT
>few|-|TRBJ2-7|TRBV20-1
CSARDQAVGYEQYF
TGCAGTGCTAGAGATCAAGCGGTGGGGTACGAGCAGTACTTC
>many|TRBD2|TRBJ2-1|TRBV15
CATSRALGTGLAGLSSYNEQFF
TGTGCCACCAGCAGAGCCCTTGGGACTGGGCTAGCGGGACTTAGCTCCTACAATGAGCAGTTCTTC
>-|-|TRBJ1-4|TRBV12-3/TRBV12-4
CASRWGISTNEKLFF
TGTGCCAGCAGATGGGGGATCTCAACTAATGAAAAACTGTTTTTT
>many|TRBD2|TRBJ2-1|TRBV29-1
CSGRASMRGTTGNEQFF
TGCAGCGGTCGGGCCAGCATGAGAGGGACTACGGGAAATGAGCAGTTCTTC
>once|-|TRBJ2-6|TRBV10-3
CAISESWGANVLTF
TGTGCCATCAGTGAGTCCTGGGGGGCCAACGTCCTGACTTTC
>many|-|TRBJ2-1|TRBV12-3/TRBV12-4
CASSFTRQNSEQFF
TGTGCCAGCAGTTTTACTAGACAAAACAGTGAGCAGTTCTTC
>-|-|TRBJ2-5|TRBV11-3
CASSLDTQETQYF
TGTGCCAGCAGCTTAGATACGCAAGAGACCCAGTACTTC
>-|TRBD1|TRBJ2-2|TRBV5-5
CASSLVRDRAGELFF
TGTGCCAGCAGCTTGGTCCGGGACAGGGCCGGGGAGCTGTTTTTT
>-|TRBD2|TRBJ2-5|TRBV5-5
CASSRVTGGGETQYF
TGTGCCAGCAGCCGGGTGACGGGGGGAGGGGAGACCCAGTACTTC
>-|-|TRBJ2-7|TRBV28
CASTSGGARLYEQYF
TGTGCCAGCACCTCAGGGGGGGCGCGTCTCTACGAGCAGTACTTC
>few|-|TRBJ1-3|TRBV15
CATSRDLYSGNTIYF
TGTGCCACCAGCAGAGATTTATATTCTGGAAACACCATATATTTT
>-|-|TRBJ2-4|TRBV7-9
CASSLPRQQNIQYF
TGTGCCAGCAGCTTACCCCGGCAGCAAAACATTCAGTACTTC
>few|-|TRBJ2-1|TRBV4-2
CASSQGDRGYNEQFF
TGTGCCAGCAGCCAAGGGGACCGGGGATACAATGAGCAGTTCTTC
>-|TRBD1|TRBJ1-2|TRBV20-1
CSAIGTADNYGYTF
TGCAGTGCTATCGGGACAGCCGATAACTATGGCTACACCTTC